This is a list of T cell receptor beta chains from one sample in a study of cytomegalovirus exposure and HLA in healthy donors. The assay was immunoSEQ multiplex PCR, and TCRdb's table has in-frame clones only and misses some. Of 150,000 to 200,000 clones listed, 80% to 90% are singletons. The sequencing input was PBMCs. The receptors were sampled from a man in his fifties in good health and CMV-seropositive. Both conserved end residues are part of each CDR3. A D gene is named only where the DNA matches it firmly. Clone size is not always given. Where it is, it says once, few, many or a class for expanded clones.

clone size	J gene	D gene	V gene	CDR3 DNA	CDR3 protein
.	TRBJ1-5	.	TRBV2	TGTGCCAGCAGGACAGGCAATCGGGGGGTGAGGCAGCCCCAGCATTTT	CASRTGNRGVRQPQHF
.	TRBJ1-1	.	TRBV18	TGTGCCAGCTCCCCTCCGAACACTGAAGCTTTCTTT	CASSPPNTEAFF
.	TRBJ2-1	.	TRBV4-2	TGTGCCAGCAGCCAAGTAGGGGGGGGGCCTTACAATGAGCAGTTCTTC	CASSQVGGGPYNEQFF
.	TRBJ2-1	TRBD2	TRBV15	TGTGCCACCAGCAGAGATAGTAGCGGGAGGGGTAATGAGCAGTTCTTC	CATSRDSSGRGNEQFF
.	TRBJ2-1	TRBD1	TRBV18	TGTGCCAGCTCACCGGCGCCGACAGGGTTTGAGCAGTTCTTC	CASSPAPTGFEQFF
.	TRBJ1-1	.	TRBV6-4	TGTGCCAGCAGTGTTCATCCAGGGAAGGACACTGAAGCTTTCTTT	CASSVHPGKDTEAFF
.	TRBJ1-5	TRBD1	TRBV7-2	TGTGCCAGCAGCACACAGGGGGTTAGCAATCAGCCCCAGCATTTT	CASSTQGVSNQPQHF
.	TRBJ2-2	TRBD1	TRBV10-1	TGCGCCAGCAGTGAACAGGGGGCGCACACCGGGGAGCTGTTTTTT	CASSEQGAHTGELFF
once	TRBJ2-7	TRBD1	TRBV9	TGTGCCAGCAGCGCAGGGGGCTCCGAGCAGTACTTC	CASSAGGSEQYF
once	TRBJ1-5	.	TRBV19	TGTGCCAGTAGTATGGAGTCCGTGACGTATAGCAATCAGCCCCAGCATTTT	CASSMESVTYSNQPQHF
.	TRBJ1-1	.	TRBV29-1	TGCAGCGTTGAAAGACAGAGAAACACTGAAGCTTTCTTT	CSVERQRNTEAFF
.	TRBJ2-2	.	TRBV25-1	TGTGCCAGCAATAGACATGACACCGGGGAGCTGTTTTTT	CASNRHDTGELFF
.	TRBJ1-3	TRBD1	TRBV4-2	TGTGCCAGCAGCCAAGAGGGACAGGTTGGGGGAAACACCATATATTTT	CASSQEGQVGGNTIYF
.	TRBJ1-2	.	TRBV5-5	TGTGCCAGCAGCTCGGAAGGGGTACGGGGCTACACCTTC	CASSSEGVRGYTF
.	TRBJ1-4	TRBD1	TRBV7-6	TGTGCCAGCAGCTCGACAGGGGGGTCTAATGAAAAACTGTTTTTT	CASSSTGGSNEKLFF
once	TRBJ2-7	TRBD1	TRBV6-5	TGTGCCAGCAGCTCGGGACAGGTATCCTACGAGCAGTACTTC	CASSSGQVSYEQYF
.	TRBJ2-1	.	TRBV29-1	TGCAGCGCCCAAGCAGGGGGGAACAATGAGCAGTTCTTC	CSAQAGGNNEQFF
.	TRBJ2-6	.	TRBV11-3	TGTGCCAGCAGGGGACTTTCCTCTGGGGCCAACGTCCTGACTTTC	CASRGLSSGANVLTF
.	TRBJ2-3	.	TRBV5-4	TGTGCCAGCAGCTCTCCTAGCGTAACAGATACGCAGTATTTT	CASSSPSVTDTQYF
.	TRBJ2-3	TRBD1	TRBV25-1	TGTGCCAGCAGTGAGAGACAGGGGCCAGATACGCAGTATTTT	CASSERQGPDTQYF
.	TRBJ2-5	.	TRBV4-1	TGCGCCAGCAGCCAAGAAAGTCGCGGGGCCTACCAAGAGACCCAGTACTTC	CASSQESRGAYQETQYF
.	TRBJ1-1	.	TRBV7-7	TGTGCTAGCAGCTTATGGAGGGACACTGAAGCTTTCTTT	CASSLWRDTEAFF
.	TRBJ1-3	TRBD1	TRBV18	TGTGCCAGCTCACCGGGACAGAACTCTGGAAACACCATATATTTT	CASSPGQNSGNTIYF
few	TRBJ2-1	TRBD2	TRBV5-1	TGCGCCAGCAGCTTAACCGGGACTAGCAGCAATGAGCAGTTCTTC	CASSLTGTSSNEQFF
.	TRBJ2-5	.	TRBV11-3	TGTGCCAGCAGCTTAATCCTCCGGGAGACCCAGTACTTC	CASSLILRETQYF
.	TRBJ1-2	.	TRBV28	TGTGCCAGCAGTTTCATGGACACTAACTATGGCTACACCTTC	CASSFMDTNYGYTF
.	TRBJ2-1	TRBD1	TRBV27	TGTGCCAGCAGTTCGGACAGGGTAAATGAGCAGTTCTTC	CASSSDRVNEQFF
.	TRBJ1-5	.	TRBV6-1	TGTGCCAGTGGCGGAGTGGGCAATCAGCCCCAGCATTTT	CASGGVGNQPQHF
.	TRBJ2-5	.	TRBV6-5	TGTGCCAGCAGTGTATCGGCGGGCCAAGAGACCCAGTACTTC	CASSVSAGQETQYF
once	TRBJ1-5	.	TRBV12-5	TGTGCTAGTGGTCCCCCCAATGGCAATCAGCCCCAGCATTTT	CASGPPNGNQPQHF
.	TRBJ2-1	TRBD2	TRBV5-1	TGCGCCAGCAGTATAGCGGGGGGTTACAATGAGCAGTTCTTC	CASSIAGGYNEQFF
.	TRBJ1-1	.	TRBV5-1	TGCGCCAGCAGCTTCTCTGTCCAGGGAACCACTGAAGCTTTCTTT	CASSFSVQGTTEAFF
.	TRBJ1-3	.	TRBV5-4	TGTGCCAGCAGCTTCAGAGGGGGAAACACCATATATTTT	CASSFRGGNTIYF
once	TRBJ2-2	TRBD2	TRBV19	TGTGCCAGTAGTATGCGTTCCACTAGCGGGAGTAACACCGGGGAGCTGTTTTTT	CASSMRSTSGSNTGELFF
.	TRBJ1-4	.	TRBV15	TGTGCCACCAGCAGAGATGGCTCCGGAACGGGTGAAAAACTGTTTTTT	CATSRDGSGTGEKLFF
.	TRBJ1-4	.	TRBV28	TGTGCCAGCAGCCGCACACGCCAAACTAATGAAAAACTGTTTTTT	CASSRTRQTNEKLFF
few	TRBJ2-1	TRBD2	TRBV29-1	TGCAGCGTTGAAGGGGGGGACCTAGCGGGAGCATTGGGGGAGCAGTTCTTC	CSVEGGDLAGALGEQFF
.	TRBJ2-2	.	TRBV7-9	TGTGCCAGCACCGAGCCAGGGCGAACCGGGGAGCTGTTTTTT	CASTEPGRTGELFF
few	TRBJ1-6	.	TRBV7-9	TGTGCCAGCACCCAGGGAGGGGTGGGATCACCCCTCCACTTT	CASTQGGVGSPLHF
.	TRBJ1-6	TRBD1	TRBV7-2	TGTGCCAGCAGCTTTGACAGGGCTTCACCCCTCCACTTT	CASSFDRASPLHF
.	TRBJ1-1	TRBD1	TRBV10-3	TGTGCCATCAGTGACCCGGACAGGGGGACTGAAGCTTTCTTT	CAISDPDRGTEAFF
.	TRBJ1-6	.	TRBV6-1	TGTGCCAGCAGTGATAGTACAGGCCCCAGCTCACCCCTCCACTTT	CASSDSTGPSSPLHF
once	TRBJ1-3	.	TRBV11-2	TGTGCCAGCAGCTTAGAGGAGGGGACTGGAAACACCATATATTTT	CASSLEEGTGNTIYF
.	TRBJ1-2	.	TRBV28	TGTGCCAGCATTGTGAAGGGGCATGGCTACACCTTC	CASIVKGHGYTF
.	TRBJ1-1	.	TRBV7-3	TGTGCCAGCAGCCCATCCCCGAACACTGAAGCTTTCTTT	CASSPSPNTEAFF
.	TRBJ2-1	.	TRBV10-1	TGCGCCAGCAGTGAGTTGGTAGCGGCGGGGAGGAATGAGCAGTTCTTC	CASSELVAAGRNEQFF
.	TRBJ1-4	.	TRBV6-6	TGTGCCAGCAGCCAGACAACAACTAATGAAAAACTGTTTTTT	CASSQTTTNEKLFF
.	TRBJ2-3	TRBD1	TRBV2	TGTGCCACCGAAGCAGGGGGCATGGATACGCAGTATTTT	CATEAGGMDTQYF
.	TRBJ2-3	TRBD2	TRBV29-1	TGCAGCGTTGGACTAGCGGGAGTGACAGATACGCAGTATTTT	CSVGLAGVTDTQYF
.	TRBJ1-6	TRBD1	TRBV7-2	TGTGCCAGCAGCTTATATGCGGGACAGCGCTATAATTCACCCCTCCACTTT	CASSLYAGQRYNSPLHF
.	TRBJ1-2	TRBD1	TRBV7-2	TGTGCCAGCAGCTTAACAGGACAGGGGAGCTATGGCTACACCTTC	CASSLTGQGSYGYTF
.	TRBJ2-7	TRBD2	TRBV2	TGTGCCAGCAGTGACGGGGGGGTCCCCTACGAGCAGTACTTC	CASSDGGVPYEQYF
.	TRBJ1-5	.	TRBV4-1	TGCGCCAGCAGCCAAGATTGGCACACGGGTCAGCCCCAGCATTTT	CASSQDWHTGQPQHF
many	TRBJ1-4	.	TRBV5-1	TGCGCCAGCAGCCGGCCGGACGGGGCAACTAATGAAAAACTGTTTTTT	CASSRPDGATNEKLFF
.	TRBJ1-1	TRBD1	TRBV6-5	TGTGCCAGCAGTGGACAGGGCCACACTGAAGCTTTCTTT	CASSGQGHTEAFF